This T cell receptor (beta chain) was identified during a study of T cells after yellow fever vaccination. On the study more broadly: Low-cell-number fractions underwent preparation using SMART-Seq v4 Ultra Low Input. Study-wide points: In post-booster samples, most primary-vaccination clones reappeared (about 95% CD4, 88% CD8). A small proportion of clonotypes was detected in both the CD4 and CD8 compartments.

This clonotype turned up a few times. What it binds is unknown. Template-switching 5'RACE yielded the TCR cDNA; a universal primer site and UMIs were added in the process. TCRdb reprocessed the 5' RACE reads with MiXCR, giving one entry per CDR3 protein. The table has approximately 510,000 distinct CDR3 sequences, just over 20% seen once. Germline-derived CDR1 and CDR2 are SGHTA and FQGNSA. The CDR3 contains 15 residues. J was trimmed by 6 bases and V by 7 bases; bases with no gene match: 10. The sample was PBMCs, taken about 21 days after the first yellow fever vaccination. The V call is TRBV7-2, the J call TRBJ1-5, with 9 bases aligning to TRBD1. The sequence was obtained from a man aged 18 to 29 who received the YFV17D yellow fever vaccine. The DNA for the CDR3 is TGTGCCAGCAACCGGGACAGGGCTTGGGGTCAGCCCCAGCATTTT. Protein sequence: CASNRDRAWGQPQHF.